Given below is one T cell receptor beta chain in context. Antigen: not known. Researchers ran the PCR with 60 Vbeta and 13 Jbeta primers. Using immunoSEQ multiplex PCR, the repertoire was profiled, and TCRdb retains in-frame clones only, with some absent. The data show around 150,000 clones, with just under 80% seen just once and over 8% held by the top ten. This specimen comes from a study of cytomegalovirus exposure and HLA in healthy donors. Study outcomes and limitations: Presence/absence results assume similar sequencing depth per donor, which may not hold.

The TCR originated in a man between 18 and 35 years old in good health and CMV-seropositive. What was sequenced was PBMCs.

For the CDR3, the DNA is TGTGCCAGCAGCCGGGCCAGGGGTTCCTACGAGCAGTACTTC. Translated: CASSRARGSYEQYF. The V gene is TRBV7-2, the J gene TRBJ2-7; D perhaps matches TRBD1 (6 bases). Trimming took off 5 bases at V and 1 base at J, with 12 bases between the two ends. This CDR3 is built from 14 residues. The germline CDR1 and CDR2 sequences are SGHTA and FQGNSA. Based on the CDR3 plus reference TRBV7-2 and TRBJ2-7, the full variable domain is GAGVSQSPSNKVTEKGKDVELRCDPISGHTALYWYRQSLGQGLEFLIYFQGNSAPDKSGLPSDRFSAERTGGSVSTLTIQRTQQEDSAVYLCASSRARGSYEQYFGPGTRLTVT.